This T cell receptor (beta chain) was sequenced for a study of cytomegalovirus exposure and HLA in healthy donors. Across the study: Researchers found that roughly 81% of 300 to 450 genotyped donors fell within the Caucasian-associated ancestry cluster.

The sample holds a few counts of this clone. Germline CDR1 reads SGHRS; CDR2 reads YFSETQ. CDR3 length: 15 amino acids. After removal of 1 base from V and 4 bases from J, the junction contained 4 bases not matched to a gene. Vbeta (60) and Jbeta (13) primers were used in the PCR. The repertoire was sequenced with immunoSEQ multiplex PCR; TCRdb's copy has only in-frame clones and lacks some. This sample has around 150,000 clones, with approximately 79% found just once. Donors were ostensibly healthy at sampling, although undocumented immune exposures were probable. This rearrangement joins TRBV5-1 to TRBJ2-1, with 8 bases that match TRBD1. Sequenced: PBMCs. This clonotype was sampled from a male donor in good health and CMV-seronegative. CDR3 sequence: CASSLSGQGYNEQFF. CDR3 coding DNA: TGCGCCAGCAGCTTGTCCGGACAGGGATACAATGAGCAGTTCTTC.